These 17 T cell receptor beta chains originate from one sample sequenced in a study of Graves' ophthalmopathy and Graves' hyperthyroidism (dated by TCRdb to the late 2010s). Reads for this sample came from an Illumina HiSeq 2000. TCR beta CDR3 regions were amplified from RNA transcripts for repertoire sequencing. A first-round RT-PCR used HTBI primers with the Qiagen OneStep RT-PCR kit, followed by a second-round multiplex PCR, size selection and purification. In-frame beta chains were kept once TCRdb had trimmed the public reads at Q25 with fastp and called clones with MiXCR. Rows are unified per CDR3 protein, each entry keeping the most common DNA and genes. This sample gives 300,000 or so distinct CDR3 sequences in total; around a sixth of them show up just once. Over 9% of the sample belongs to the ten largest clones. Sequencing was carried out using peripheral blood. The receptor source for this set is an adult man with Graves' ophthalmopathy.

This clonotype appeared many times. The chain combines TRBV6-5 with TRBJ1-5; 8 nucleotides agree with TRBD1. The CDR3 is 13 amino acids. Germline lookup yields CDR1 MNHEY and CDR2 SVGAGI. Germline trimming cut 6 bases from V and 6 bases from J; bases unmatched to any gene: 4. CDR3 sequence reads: CASRSGGSQPQHF. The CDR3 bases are TGTGCCAGCAGATCAGGGGGCTCTCAGCCCCAGCATTTT.

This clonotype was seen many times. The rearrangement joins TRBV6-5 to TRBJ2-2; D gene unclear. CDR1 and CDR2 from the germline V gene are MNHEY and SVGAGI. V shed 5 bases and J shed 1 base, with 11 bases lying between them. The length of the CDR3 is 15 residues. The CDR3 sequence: CASSPPGLNTGELFF. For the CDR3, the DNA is TGTGCCAGCAGTCCACCGGGCTTGAACACCGGGGAGCTGTTTTTT.

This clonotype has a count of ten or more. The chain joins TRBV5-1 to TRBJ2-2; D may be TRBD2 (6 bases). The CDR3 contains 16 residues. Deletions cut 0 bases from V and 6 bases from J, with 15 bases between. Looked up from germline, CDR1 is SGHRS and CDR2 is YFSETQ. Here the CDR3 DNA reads TGCGCCAGCAGCTTGGCCCGCCTGTCGGGGGCCGGGGAGCTGTTTTTT. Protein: CASSLARLSGAGELFF.

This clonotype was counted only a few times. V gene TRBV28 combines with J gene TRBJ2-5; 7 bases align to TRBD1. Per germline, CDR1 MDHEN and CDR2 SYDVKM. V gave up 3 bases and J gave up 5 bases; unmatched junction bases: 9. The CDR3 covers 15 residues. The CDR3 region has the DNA TGTGCCAGCAGTTTTGCCTTGACAGGGCGCGAGACCCAGTACTTC. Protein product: CASSFALTGRETQYF.

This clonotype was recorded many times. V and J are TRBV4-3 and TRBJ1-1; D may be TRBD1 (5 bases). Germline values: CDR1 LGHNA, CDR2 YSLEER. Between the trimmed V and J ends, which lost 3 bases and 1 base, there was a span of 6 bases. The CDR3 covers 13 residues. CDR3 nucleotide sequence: TGCGCCAGCAGCCATACAGGGAACACTGAAGCTTTCTTT. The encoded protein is CASSHTGNTEAFF.

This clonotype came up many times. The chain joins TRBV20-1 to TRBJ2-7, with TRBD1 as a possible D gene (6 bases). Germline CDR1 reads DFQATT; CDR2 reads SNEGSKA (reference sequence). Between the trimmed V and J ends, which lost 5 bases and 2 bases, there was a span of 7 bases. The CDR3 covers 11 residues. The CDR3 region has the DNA TGCAGTGCTGAGGGGGCCTACGAGCAGTACTTC. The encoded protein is CSAEGAYEQYF.

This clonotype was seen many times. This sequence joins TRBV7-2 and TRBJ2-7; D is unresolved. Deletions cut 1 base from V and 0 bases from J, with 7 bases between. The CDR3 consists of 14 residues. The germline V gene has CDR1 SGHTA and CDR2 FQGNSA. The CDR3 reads CASSLGPASYEQYF. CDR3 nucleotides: TGTGCCAGCAGCTTAGGTCCAGCCTCCTACGAGCAGTACTTC.

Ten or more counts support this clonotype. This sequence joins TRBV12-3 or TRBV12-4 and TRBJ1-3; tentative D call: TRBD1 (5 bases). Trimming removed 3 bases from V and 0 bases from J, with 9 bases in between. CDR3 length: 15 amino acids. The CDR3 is CASSLGPYSGNTIYF. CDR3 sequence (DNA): TGTGCCAGCAGTTTGGGACCGTACTCTGGAAACACCATATATTTT.

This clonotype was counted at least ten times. DNA for the CDR3: TGTGCCAGCAGTTTTCTCTGGCCACGGGAGACCCAGTACTTC. It is translated as CASSFLWPRETQYF. The J gene is TRBJ2-5, the V gene TRBV2; D is ambiguous. The CDR3 totals 14 residues. The germline V gene encodes CDR1 SNHLY and CDR2 FYNNEI. Trimming stripped 5 bases from V and 5 bases from J, with 15 bases between. Together with reference TRBV2 and TRBJ2-5, the CDR3 gives the full variable domain: EPEVTQTPSHQVTQMGQEVILRCVPISNHLYFYWYRQILGQKVEFLVSFYNNEISEKSEIFDDQFSVERPDGSNFTLKIRSTKLEDSAMYFCASSFLWPRETQYFGPGTRLLVL.

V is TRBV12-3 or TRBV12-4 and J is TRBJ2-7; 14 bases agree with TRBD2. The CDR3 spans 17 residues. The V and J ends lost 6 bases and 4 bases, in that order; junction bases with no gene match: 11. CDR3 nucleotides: TGTGCCAGCAGCTCGGGACTAGCGGGAGTCGGGGCTTACGAGCAGTACTTC. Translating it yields CASSSGLAGVGAYEQYF.

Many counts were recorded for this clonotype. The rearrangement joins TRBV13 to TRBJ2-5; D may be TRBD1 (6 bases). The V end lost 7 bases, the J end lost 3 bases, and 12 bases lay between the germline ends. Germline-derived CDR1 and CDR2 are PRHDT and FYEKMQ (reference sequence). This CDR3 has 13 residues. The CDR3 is CASKDSSEETQYF. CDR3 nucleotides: TGTGCCAGCAAGGACAGCTCCGAAGAGACCCAGTACTTC.

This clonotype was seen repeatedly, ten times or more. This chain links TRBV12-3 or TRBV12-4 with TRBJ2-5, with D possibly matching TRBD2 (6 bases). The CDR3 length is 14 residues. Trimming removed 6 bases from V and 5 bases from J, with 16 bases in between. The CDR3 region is CASSYRGSRETQYF. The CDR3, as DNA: TGTGCCAGCAGCTATCGGGGGAGTAGGGAGACCCAGTACTTC.

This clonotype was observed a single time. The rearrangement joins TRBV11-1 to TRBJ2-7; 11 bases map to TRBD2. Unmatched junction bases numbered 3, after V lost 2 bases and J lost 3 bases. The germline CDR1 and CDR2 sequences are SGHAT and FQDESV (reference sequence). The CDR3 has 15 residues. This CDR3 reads CASSLLGTSGYEQYF. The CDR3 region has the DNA TGTGCCAGCAGCTTACTGGGGACTAGCGGCTACGAGCAGTACTTC.

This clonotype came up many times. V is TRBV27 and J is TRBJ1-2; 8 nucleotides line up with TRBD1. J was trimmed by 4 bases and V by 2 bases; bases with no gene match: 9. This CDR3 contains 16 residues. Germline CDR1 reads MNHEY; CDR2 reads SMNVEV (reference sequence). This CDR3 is CASSLNAGGLLYGYTF. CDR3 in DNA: TGTGCCAGCAGTTTAAACGCAGGGGGCTTGCTCTATGGCTACACCTTC.

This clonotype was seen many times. CDR3 in DNA: TGCGCCAGCAGCTTGATGGGCTCCTACGAGCAGTACTTC. The encoded protein is CASSLMGSYEQYF. The chain employs TRBV5-1 and TRBJ2-7; D call uncertain. Trimming took off 1 base at V and 0 bases at J, with 5 bases between the two ends. Germline loops: CDR1 SGHRS, CDR2 YFSETQ. This CDR3 comprises 13 residues.

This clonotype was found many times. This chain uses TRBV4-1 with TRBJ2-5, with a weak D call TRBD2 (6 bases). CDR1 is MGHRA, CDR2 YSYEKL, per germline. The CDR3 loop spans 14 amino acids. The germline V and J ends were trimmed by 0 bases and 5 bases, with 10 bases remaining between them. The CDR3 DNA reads TGCGCCAGCAGCCAAGATTTTGGGGGGGAGACCCAGTACTTC. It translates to CASSQDFGGETQYF.

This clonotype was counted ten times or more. CDR3 in DNA: TGTGCCATCAGTGAGTCCCTAGGACTAGCGGGGGGGCGAGGAGAGACCCAGTACTTC. Protein sequence: CAISESLGLAGGRGETQYF. The rearrangement uses TRBV10-3 and TRBJ2-5, with 15 bases lining up with TRBD2. The germline gives CDR1 ENHRY, CDR2 SYGVKD. J was trimmed by 4 bases and V by 0 bases; bases with no gene match: 9. This CDR3 has 19 amino acids.